The sequence of this TCR beta chain was determined in a study of T cells in Graves' hyperthyroidism and ophthalmopathy. This clonotype appeared many times. Amplified TCR beta CDR3 regions derived from RNA transcripts. HTBI primers were employed in a first-round RT-PCR of the TCR CDR3. TCRdb reanalysed the multiplex PCR reads using MiXCR and keeps one entry per CDR3 protein. The data hold around 450,000 distinct CDR3 sequences, with around 14% observed a single time. Trimming took 4 bases from V and 3 from J, leaving 12 bases between them. The CDR3 length is 14 residues. Looked up from germline, CDR1 is SGHAT and CDR2 is FQNNGV.

The rearrangement joins TRBV11-2 to TRBJ2-5; weak D call: TRBD1 (5 bases). The source material was blood. This TCR was sampled from a young woman with Graves' hyperthyroidism. CDR3 sequence (DNA): TGTGCCAGCAGCTCATGGGGCAGGGAAGAGACCCAGTACTTC. This gives the protein CASSSWGREETQYF.